This T cell receptor (beta chain) was documented in a study of identical twins. After template switching added a universal primer site, the resulting cDNA carried unique molecular identifiers. TCRdb reprocessed the 5' RACE reads with MiXCR, giving one entry per CDR3 protein. The data hold hundreds of thousands of distinct CDR3 sequences, with 8.6% observed a single time. Study findings and constraints: A partial confounding effect on zero-insertion analyses could come from invariant MAIT and iNKT cells. Findings came from cross-sectional statistics, without long-term follow-up of donors. Compared with unrelated sharing, twin-shared out-of-frame alpha sequences had more low-probability sequences.

This clonotype was counted at least ten times. Its antigen is currently unknown. The same sample was also studied in work on yellow fever vaccine responses in identical twins.

This clonotype was sampled from a young woman in good health. Sequenced input: PBMCs.

This CDR3 is CASSPGDRNSPLHF. The CDR3 DNA sequence: TGTGCCAGCAGCCCGGGGGACAGGAATTCACCCCTCCACTTT. The chain employs TRBV11-1 and TRBJ1-6; 8 bases fit TRBD1. Germline trimming cut 5 bases from V and 7 bases from J; bases unmatched to any gene: 4. The CDR3 is 14 amino acids. Germline assignment: CDR1 SGHAT and CDR2 FQDESV (reference sequence). The full variable domain, rest sourced from reference TRBV11-1 and TRBJ1-6, is EAEVAQSPRYKITEKSQAVAFWCDPISGHATLYWYRQILGQGPELLVQFQDESVVDDSQLPKDRFSAERLKGVDSTLKIQPAELGDSAMYLCASSPGDRNSPLHFGNGTRLTVT.